This TCR beta chain stems from a study of Graves' ophthalmopathy and Graves' hyperthyroidism (dated by TCRdb to about 2018). For the study in its entirety: Hyperthyroidism was considered stable if no progression to ophthalmopathy occurred within 18 months of follow-up. TCR beta repertoire signatures were used to distinguish Graves' ophthalmopathy from Graves' hyperthyroidism and to predict progression to ophthalmopathy. In total, 120 to 150 blood samples were TCR-sequenced: 43 ophthalmopathy, roughly 77 hyperthyroidism and roughly 17 hyperthyroidism-to-ophthalmopathy patients. To explore V-J signatures that distinguish ophthalmopathy from hyperthyroidism, a discovery set of about a hundred patients was enrolled, made up of around 44 with ophthalmopathy and some 60 with stable hyperthyroidism. The independent validation cohort included roughly 19 hyperthyroidism patients plus 17 patients who later progressed from hyperthyroidism to ophthalmopathy. In about 6 hyperthyroidism patients, the T-cell repertoire of thyroid tissue was compared with the T-cell repertoire of blood. After sampling, hyperthyroidism patients received methimazole starting at 30 mg daily, and ophthalmopathy patients received high-dose intravenous methylprednisolone. The full study reports these points: In validation, the model predicted ophthalmopathy progression with 70.59% sensitivity and roughly 72% specificity; some 13 predicted patients were CT-confirmed with GO in a median of about 6.1 months. Most expanded thyroid clonotypes with a frequency above 0.001 also appeared in blood, which suggests that blood repertoires may reflect the immune response in the thyroid. Ophthalmopathy was separated from stable hyperthyroidism by the 13-signature model with roughly 90% sensitivity and around 81% specificity in cross-validation and with 80%/75% in the test set. No statistical method was used to predetermine the sample size, and group allocation was not hidden from the investigators.

The cysteine opens and the phenylalanine closes a CDR3 of 15 amino acids. Only CDR3 DNA remains: 45 bases, in frame from the first base. Trimming takes 6 bases from V and 1 base from J, and the germline ends sit 15 bases apart. Hyperthyroidism patients were newly diagnosed, with disease duration under 2 months, and aged 18 to 65 years. Patients were excluded if they had other autoimmune diseases, uncontrolled infections, pregnancy or lactation. Clinical symptoms, serum thyroxine, TRAb, thyroid ultrasound and orbital computed tomography were used for diagnosis. Total RNA was extracted with Trizol reagent and quality-checked on an Agilent 2100 Bioanalyzer. For repertoire sequencing, the TCR beta CDR3 regions were amplified from RNA transcripts. The first round of RT-PCR was done with HTBI primers and the Qiagen OneStep RT-PCR kit, and was followed by a second round of multiplex PCR, then size selection and purification. Libraries were sequenced paired-end with 100 bp reads on an Illumina HiSeq2000. On the authors' methods: SOAPnuke was used to process the reads, throwing out any read that had adapters, had uncalled bases, had a mean Phred below 15, or lacked an exact constant-primer or identifier match. COPE v1.2.5 was used to merge high-quality paired reads. Each unique nucleotide sequence was defined as a clonotype, and clonotypes were aligned to IMGT TRB V, D and J references with MiTCR v1.1. The analysis was limited to V-J combinations with a frequency above 0.0001, which together covered roughly 99% of repertoires. A TCR clonal expansion and chaos score per V-J combination was defined as the ratio of F50 clonal expansion to chaos observed in the TCRdist matrix. Features were reduced by Welch's t-statistics and random forest to 10 to 15 V-J combinations, which fed a naive Bayes classifier. Thyroid-blood repertoire similarity was quantified with the Morisita-Horn index. TCRdb applied fastp at Q25 and MiXCR to the public reads, then kept only in-frame beta chains. One record per CDR3 amino acid sequence lists the most common genes and DNA. The V and J calls were determined by TCRdb, not by the authors. In this sample the table shows 500,000 to 700,000 distinct CDR3 sequences, about 40% of which occur a single time. Clones ranked in the top ten supply roughly 4% of the sample.

This clonotype was detected many times. Which antigen it targets is not known. No base-level quality is on record; no much larger clone is a single base apart. The chain employs TRBV12-3 or TRBV12-4 and TRBJ2-5; the D gene is perhaps TRBD1, from 6 matching bases. Sample: peripheral blood or thyroid tissue (not recorded which). The source of this sequence is an adult man with Graves' hyperthyroidism. At the DNA level, the sequence is TGTGCCAGCAGAACAAGGACAGATAGCCAAGAGACCCAGTACTTC. This codes for CASRTRTDSQETQYF.